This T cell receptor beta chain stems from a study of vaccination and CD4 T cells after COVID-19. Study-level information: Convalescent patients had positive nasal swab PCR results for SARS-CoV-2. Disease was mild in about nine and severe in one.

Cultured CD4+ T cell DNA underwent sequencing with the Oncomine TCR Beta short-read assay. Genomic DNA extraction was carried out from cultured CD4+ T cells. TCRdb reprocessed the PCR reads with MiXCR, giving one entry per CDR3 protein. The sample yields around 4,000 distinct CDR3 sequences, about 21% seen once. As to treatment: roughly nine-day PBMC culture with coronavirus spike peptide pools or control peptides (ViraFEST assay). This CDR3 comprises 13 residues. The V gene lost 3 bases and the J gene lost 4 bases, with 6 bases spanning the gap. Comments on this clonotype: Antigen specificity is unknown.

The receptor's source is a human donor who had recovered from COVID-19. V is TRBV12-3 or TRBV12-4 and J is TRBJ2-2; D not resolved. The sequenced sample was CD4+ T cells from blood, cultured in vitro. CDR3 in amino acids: CASSLTFTGELFF. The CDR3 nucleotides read TGTGCCAGCAGTTTGACCTTCACCGGGGAGCTGTTTTTT.